This TCR beta chain comes out of a study of blood T cell repertoires in COVID-19. Study overall: Both acute and convalescent COVID-19 samples were obtained from the United States, Italy and Spain. PBMCs, B-cell-depleted T cells, or T cells provided the cDNA or gDNA that made up the material.

Germline CDR1 and CDR2: MNHEY and SVGAGI. V dropped 6 bases and J dropped 4; count of bases not matched to a gene: 2. CDR3 length: 14 residues. In the original analysis: Quantification of nucleated cells was approximated via reference gene primer amplification. Profiled with immunoSEQ multiplex PCR; TCRdb holds only in-frame clones, not every one. From that table come the V and J calls and clone size; the DNA was used to work out D and trimming. The table lists hundreds of thousands of clones, approximately 86% of them singletons. The J gene is TRBJ1-5, the V gene TRBV6-5; 11 nucleotides match TRBD1. Sequencing input: peripheral blood. This TCR was sampled from a man aged 65-85 years with acute or convalescent COVID-19. The CDR3 loop is CASRGTGGNQPQHF. CDR3 DNA: TGTGCCAGCAGAGGGACAGGGGGTAATCAGCCCCAGCATTTT.